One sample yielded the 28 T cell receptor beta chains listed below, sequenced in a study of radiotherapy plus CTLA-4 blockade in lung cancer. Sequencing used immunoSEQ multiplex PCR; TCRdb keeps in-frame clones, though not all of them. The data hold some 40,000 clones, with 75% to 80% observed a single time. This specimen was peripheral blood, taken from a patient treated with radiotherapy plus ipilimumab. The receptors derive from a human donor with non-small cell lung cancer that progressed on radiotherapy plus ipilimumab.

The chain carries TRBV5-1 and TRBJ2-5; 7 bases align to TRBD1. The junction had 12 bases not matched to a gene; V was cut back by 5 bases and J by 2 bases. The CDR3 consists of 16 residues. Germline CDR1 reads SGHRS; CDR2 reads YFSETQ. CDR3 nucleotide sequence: TGCGCCAGCAGTTATTTAGTAGGGGGCGGTCAAGAGACCCAGTACTTC. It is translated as CASSYLVGGGQETQYF.

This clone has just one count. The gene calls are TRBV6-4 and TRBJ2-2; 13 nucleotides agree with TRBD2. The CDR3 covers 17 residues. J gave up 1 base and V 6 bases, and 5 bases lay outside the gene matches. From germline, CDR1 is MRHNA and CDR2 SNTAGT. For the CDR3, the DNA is TGTGCCAGCAGACTAGCGGGGGGGTCCGTGAACACCGGGGAGCTGTTTTTT. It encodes CASRLAGGSVNTGELFF.

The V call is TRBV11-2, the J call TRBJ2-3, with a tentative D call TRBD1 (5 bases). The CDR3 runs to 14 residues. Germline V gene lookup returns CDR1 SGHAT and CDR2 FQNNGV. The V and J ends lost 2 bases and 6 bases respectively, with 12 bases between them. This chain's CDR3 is CASSLSRGSDTQYF. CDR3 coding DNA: TGTGCCAGCAGCTTATCTAGGGGATCTGATACGCAGTATTTT.

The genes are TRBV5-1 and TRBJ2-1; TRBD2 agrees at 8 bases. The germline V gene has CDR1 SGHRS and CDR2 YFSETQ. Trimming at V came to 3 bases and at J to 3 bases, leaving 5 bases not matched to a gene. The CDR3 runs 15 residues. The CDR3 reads CASSSGGGFYNEQFF. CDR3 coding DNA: TGCGCCAGCAGCTCGGGGGGGGGATTCTACAATGAGCAGTTCTTC. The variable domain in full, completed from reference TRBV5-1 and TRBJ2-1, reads KAGVTQTPRYLIKTRGQQVTLSCSPISGHRSVSWYQQTPGQGLQFLFEYFSETQRNKGNFPGRFSGRQFSNSRSEMNVSTLELGDSALYLCASSSGGGFYNEQFFGPGTRLTVL.

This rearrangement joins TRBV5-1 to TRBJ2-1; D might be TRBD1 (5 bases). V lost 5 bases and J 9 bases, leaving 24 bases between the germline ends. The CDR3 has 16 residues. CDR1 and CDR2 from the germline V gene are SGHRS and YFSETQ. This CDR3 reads CASSGILGRARGEQFF. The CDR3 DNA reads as TGCGCCAGCAGTGGGATCTTGGGGCGAGCTAGAGGTGAGCAGTTCTTC.

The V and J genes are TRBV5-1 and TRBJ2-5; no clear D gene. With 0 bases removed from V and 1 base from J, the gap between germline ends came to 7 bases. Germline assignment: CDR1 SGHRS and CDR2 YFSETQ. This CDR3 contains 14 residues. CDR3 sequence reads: CASSLGRLQETQYF. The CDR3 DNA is TGCGCCAGCAGCTTGGGGAGACTCCAAGAGACCCAGTACTTC. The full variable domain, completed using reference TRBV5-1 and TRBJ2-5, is KAGVTQTPRYLIKTRGQQVTLSCSPISGHRSVSWYQQTPGQGLQFLFEYFSETQRNKGNFPGRFSGRQFSNSRSEMNVSTLELGDSALYLCASSLGRLQETQYFGPGTRLLVL.

The CDR3 loop is CASNRDSLNTEAFF. Written as DNA, the CDR3 is TGTGCCAGCAACCGGGACAGCCTGAACACTGAAGCTTTCTTT. J is TRBJ1-1 and V is TRBV6-5, with TRBD1 identical over 7 bases. This CDR3 has 14 amino acids. V was clipped by 7 bases and J by 0 bases; unmatched bases: 5. Germline-derived CDR1 and CDR2 are MNHEY and SVGAGI.

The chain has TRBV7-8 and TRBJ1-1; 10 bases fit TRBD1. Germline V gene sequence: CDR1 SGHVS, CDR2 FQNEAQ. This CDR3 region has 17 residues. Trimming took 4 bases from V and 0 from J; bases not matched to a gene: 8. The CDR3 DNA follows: TGTGCCAGCAGCTCCGGGACAGGGGCCCGCATGAACACTGAAGCTTTCTTT. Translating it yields CASSSGTGARMNTEAFF.

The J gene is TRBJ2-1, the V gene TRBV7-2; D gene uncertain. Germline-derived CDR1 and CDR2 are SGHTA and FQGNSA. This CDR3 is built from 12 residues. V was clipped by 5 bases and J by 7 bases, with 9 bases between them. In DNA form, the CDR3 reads TGTGCCAGCAGCGCCCGGAGAAATGAGCAGTTCTTC. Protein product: CASSARRNEQFF. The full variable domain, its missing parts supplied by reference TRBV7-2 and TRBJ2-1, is GAGVSQSPSNKVTEKGKDVELRCDPISGHTALYWYRQSLGQGLEFLIYFQGNSAPDKSGLPSDRFSAERTGGSVSTLTIQRTQQEDSAVYLCASSARRNEQFFGPGTRLTVL.

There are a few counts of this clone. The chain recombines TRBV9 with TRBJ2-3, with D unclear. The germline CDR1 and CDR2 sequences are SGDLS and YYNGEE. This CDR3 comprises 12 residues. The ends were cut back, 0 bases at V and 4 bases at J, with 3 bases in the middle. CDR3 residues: CASSVVSDTQYF. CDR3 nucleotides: TGTGCCAGCAGCGTAGTCTCAGATACGCAGTATTTT.

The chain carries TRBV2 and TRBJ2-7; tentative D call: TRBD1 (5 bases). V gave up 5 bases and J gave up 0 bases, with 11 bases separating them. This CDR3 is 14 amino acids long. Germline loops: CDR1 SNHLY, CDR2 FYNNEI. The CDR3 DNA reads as TGTGCCAGCAGTTTGGGGCAAAGCTCCTACGAGCAGTACTTC. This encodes CASSLGQSSYEQYF.

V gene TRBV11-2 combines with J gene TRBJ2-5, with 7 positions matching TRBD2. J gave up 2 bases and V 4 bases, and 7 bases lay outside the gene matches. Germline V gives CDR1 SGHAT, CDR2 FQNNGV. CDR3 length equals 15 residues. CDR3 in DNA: TGTGCCAGCAGCTCATCTAGCGGAACACAAGAGACCCAGTACTTC. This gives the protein CASSSSSGTQETQYF.

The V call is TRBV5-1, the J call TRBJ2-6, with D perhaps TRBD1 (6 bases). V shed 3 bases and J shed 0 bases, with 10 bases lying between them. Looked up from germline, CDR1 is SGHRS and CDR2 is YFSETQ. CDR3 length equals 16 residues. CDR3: CASSSTGSSGANVLTF. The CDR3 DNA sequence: TGCGCCAGCAGCTCGACAGGTAGCTCTGGGGCCAACGTCCTGACTTTC.

In nucleotides, the CDR3 is TGTGCCAGCAGTTACTCAAGGGGCGGGGATAATTCACCCCTCCACTTT. Encoded protein: CASSYSRGGDNSPLHF. The V call is TRBV6-5, the J call TRBJ1-6, with a weak D call TRBD1 (5 bases). There are 16 residues in the CDR3. V lost 0 bases and J lost 5, with 11 bases in between. Per germline, CDR1 MNHEY and CDR2 SVGAGI.

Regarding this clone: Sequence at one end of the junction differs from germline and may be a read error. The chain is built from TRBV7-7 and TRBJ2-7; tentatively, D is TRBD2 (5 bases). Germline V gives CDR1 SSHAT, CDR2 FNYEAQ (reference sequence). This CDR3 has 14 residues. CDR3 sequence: CASSPKLDSYEQYF. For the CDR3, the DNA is TGTGCTAGCAGTCCGAAACTAGACTCCTACGAGCAGTACTTC.

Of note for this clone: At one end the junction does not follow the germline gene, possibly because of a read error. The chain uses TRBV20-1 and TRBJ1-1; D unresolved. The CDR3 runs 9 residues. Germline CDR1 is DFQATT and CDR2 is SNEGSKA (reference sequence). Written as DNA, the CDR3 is TGCAGTGTTAAGACTAGGGCAGGCTTT. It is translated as CSVKTRAGF.

The CDR3 coding sequence is TGTGCCAGCAGCGGGGGGCCTAACTATGGCTACACCTTC. As protein: CASSGGPNYGYTF. The chain joins TRBV2 to TRBJ1-2; tentative D call: TRBD1 (6 bases). The CDR3 sequence is 13 residues long. V shed 6 bases and J shed 0 bases, with 8 bases lying between them. CDR1 SNHLY and CDR2 FYNNEI come from the germline V gene.

The CDR3 loop is CASSLGTGGLNTEAFF. CDR3 sequence (DNA): TGTGCCAGCAGCTTAGGGACAGGGGGTCTGAACACTGAAGCTTTCTTT. The chain uses TRBV11-3 and TRBJ1-1; 10 nucleotides line up with TRBD1. Germline loops: CDR1 SGHNT, CDR2 YENEEA. The CDR3 totals 16 residues. V lost 1 base and J lost 0; bases outside the gene matches: 2. The complete variable domain, with remaining parts taken from reference TRBV11-3 and TRBJ1-1, reads EAGVVQSPRYKIIEKKQPVAFWCNPISGHNTLYWYLQNLGQGPELLIRYENEEAVDDSQLPKDRFSAERLKGVDSTLKIQPAELGDSAVYLCASSLGTGGLNTEAFFGQGTRLTVV.

In DNA form, the CDR3 reads TGTGCCAGCAGCTACCGGGACAGGGCCTACGAGCAGTACTTC. Encoded protein: CASSYRDRAYEQYF. The chain uses TRBV7-9 and TRBJ2-7; 9 bases are a match to TRBD1. J gave up 2 bases and V 4 bases, and 3 bases lay outside the gene matches. Looked up from germline, CDR1 is SEHNR and CDR2 is FQNEAQ (reference sequence). CDR3 length: 14 amino acids.

The CDR3 loop is CASSRLVSASWAFF. The CDR3 DNA follows: TGTGCCAGTAGTCGGTTAGTCTCCGCCTCTTGGGCTTTCTTT. The chain links TRBV19 to TRBJ1-1; no firm D call. V was trimmed by 5 bases and J by 11 bases, leaving 21 bases between them. This CDR3 has 14 amino acids. Germline V gene sequence: CDR1 LNHDA, CDR2 SQIVND (reference sequence).

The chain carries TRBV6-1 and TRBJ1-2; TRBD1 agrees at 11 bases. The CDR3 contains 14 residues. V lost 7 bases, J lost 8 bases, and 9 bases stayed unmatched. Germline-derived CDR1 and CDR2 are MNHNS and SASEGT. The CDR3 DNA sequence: TGTGCCAGCAACCGTCCGGGACAGGGGGAAGGCTACACCTTC. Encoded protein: CASNRPGQGEGYTF.

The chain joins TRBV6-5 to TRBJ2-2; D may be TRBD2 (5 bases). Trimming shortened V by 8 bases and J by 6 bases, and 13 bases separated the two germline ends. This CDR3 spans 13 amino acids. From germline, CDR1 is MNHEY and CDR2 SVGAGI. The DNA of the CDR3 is TGTGCCAGCCGCGCGGGTTCGGCCGGGGAGCTGTTTTTT. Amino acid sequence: CASRAGSAGELFF.

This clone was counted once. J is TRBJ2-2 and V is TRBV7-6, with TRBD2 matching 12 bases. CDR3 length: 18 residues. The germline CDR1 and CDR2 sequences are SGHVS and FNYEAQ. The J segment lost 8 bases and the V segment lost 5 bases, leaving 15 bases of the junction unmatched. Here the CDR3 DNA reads TGTGCCAGCAGCCAAGAGGCTCCTAGCGGGGGGGCGGCTGGGGAGCTGTTTTTT. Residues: CASSQEAPSGGAAGELFF.

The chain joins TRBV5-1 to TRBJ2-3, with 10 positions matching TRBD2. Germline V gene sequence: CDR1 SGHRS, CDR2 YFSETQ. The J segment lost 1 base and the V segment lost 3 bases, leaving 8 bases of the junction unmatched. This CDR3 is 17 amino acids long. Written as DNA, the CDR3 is TGCGCCAGCAGCTCCGGCGTAGGGACTAGCGGCACAGATACGCAGTATTTT. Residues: CASSSGVGTSGTDTQYF. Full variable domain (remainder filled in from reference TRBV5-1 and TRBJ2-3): KAGVTQTPRYLIKTRGQQVTLSCSPISGHRSVSWYQQTPGQGLQFLFEYFSETQRNKGNFPGRFSGRQFSNSRSEMNVSTLELGDSALYLCASSSGVGTSGTDTQYFGPGTRLTVL.

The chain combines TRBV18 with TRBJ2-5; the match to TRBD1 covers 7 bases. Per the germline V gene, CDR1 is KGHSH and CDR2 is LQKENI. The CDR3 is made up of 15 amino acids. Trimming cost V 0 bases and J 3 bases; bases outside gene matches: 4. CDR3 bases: TGTGCCAGCTCACCACCCGCCAGGGGGAAAGAGACCCAGTACTTC. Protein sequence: CASSPPARGKETQYF.

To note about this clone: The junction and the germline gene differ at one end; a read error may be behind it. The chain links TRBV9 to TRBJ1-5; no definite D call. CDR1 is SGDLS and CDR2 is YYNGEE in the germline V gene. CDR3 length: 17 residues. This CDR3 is CASSVVRGGYSDQPQHF. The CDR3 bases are TGTGCCAGCAGCGTAGTCCGTGGAGGGTATAGCGATCAGCCCCAGCATTTT.

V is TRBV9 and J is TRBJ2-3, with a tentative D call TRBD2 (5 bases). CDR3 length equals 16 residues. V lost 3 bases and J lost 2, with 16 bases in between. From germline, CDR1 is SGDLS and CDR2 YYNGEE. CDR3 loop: CASSAYSEVYTDTQYF. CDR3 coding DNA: TGTGCCAGCAGCGCGTATTCGGAGGTTTACACAGATACGCAGTATTTT. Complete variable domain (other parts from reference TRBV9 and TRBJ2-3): DSGVTQTPKHLITATGQRVTLRCSPRSGDLSVYWYQQSLDQGLQFLIQYYNGEERAKGNILERFSAQQFPDLHSELNLSSLELGDSALYFCASSAYSEVYTDTQYFGPGTRLTVL.

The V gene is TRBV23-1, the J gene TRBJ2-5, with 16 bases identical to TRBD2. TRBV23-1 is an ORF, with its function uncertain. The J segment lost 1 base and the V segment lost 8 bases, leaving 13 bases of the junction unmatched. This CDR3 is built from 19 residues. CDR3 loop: CASVSPGLAGGPAQETQYF. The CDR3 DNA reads TGCGCCAGCGTCTCGCCGGGACTAGCGGGGGGGCCTGCCCAAGAGACCCAGTACTTC.